The present TCR beta chain was sequenced within a study of sequential checkpoint blockade in melanoma. The CDR3 length is 13 residues. V was pared by 6 bases and J by 7 bases, with 13 bases between. Treatment of the sample: randomized to nivolumab then ipilimumab (arm A) or the reverse (arm B). The repertoire was sequenced with immunoSEQ multiplex PCR; TCRdb's copy has only in-frame clones and lacks some. The table includes thousands of clones, approximately 24% detected once. The rearrangement uses TRBV23-1 and TRBJ1-5; a possible D gene is TRBD1 (6 bases). TRBV23-1 is noted as an ORF with a role that remains uncertain. This TCR was sampled from a human donor with melanoma. Sample: tumor tissue (inferred from file names), taken from a patient given nivolumab and ipilimumab in sequence. The CDR3 sequence: CASSFRGNQPQHF. The CDR3, as DNA: TGCGCCAGCAGCTTCAGGGGAAACCAGCCCCAGCATTTT.